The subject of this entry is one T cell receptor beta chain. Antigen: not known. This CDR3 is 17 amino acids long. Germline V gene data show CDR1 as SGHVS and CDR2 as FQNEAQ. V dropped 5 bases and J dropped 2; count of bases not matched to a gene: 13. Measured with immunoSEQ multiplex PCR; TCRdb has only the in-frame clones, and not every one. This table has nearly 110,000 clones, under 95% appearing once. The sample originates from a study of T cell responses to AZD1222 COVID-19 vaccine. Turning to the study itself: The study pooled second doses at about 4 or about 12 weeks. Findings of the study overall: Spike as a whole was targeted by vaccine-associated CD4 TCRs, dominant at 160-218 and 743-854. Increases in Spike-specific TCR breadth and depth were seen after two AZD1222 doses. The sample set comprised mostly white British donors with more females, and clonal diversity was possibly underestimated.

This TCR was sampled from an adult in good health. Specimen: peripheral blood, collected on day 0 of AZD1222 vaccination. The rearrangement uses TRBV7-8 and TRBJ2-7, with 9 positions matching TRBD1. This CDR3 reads CASSAGIQGARPYEQYF. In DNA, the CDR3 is TGTGCCAGCAGCGCGGGCATACAGGGGGCGCGCCCCTACGAGCAGTACTTC.